The TCR beta chain described here comes from a study of radiotherapy plus CTLA-4 blockade in lung cancer. In the study overall: Disease control was achieved by 31% of patients, and objective responses by 18%.

About this clone itself: Its antigen is currently unknown.

Profiling relied on immunoSEQ multiplex PCR, and the TCRdb table lists in-frame clones only, not all of them. The sample has 80,000 or so clones, around 76% seen once. Notes on the study in general: The authors reported that early blood T cell clone dynamics, with interferon-beta, best predicted response. There was expansion of tumor-derived TCR clones in blood after radiotherapy plus ipilimumab.

The germline V gene encodes CDR1 SQVTM and CDR2 ANQGSEA. This CDR3 has 14 amino acids. Receiving focal radiation plus CTLA-4 blockade with ipilimumab were patients who had chemo-refractory metastatic non-small-cell lung cancer. This sequence joins TRBV29-1 and TRBJ1-3; D ambiguous. Sequenced here: peripheral blood, sampled from a patient treated with radiotherapy plus ipilimumab. The sequence derives from a human donor with non-small cell lung cancer whose response to radiotherapy plus ipilimumab could not be evaluated. Some clones in this sample may be carry-over from other donors' samples. The DNA for the CDR3 is TGCACCTGCCAGGAGGGCACCTCTGGAAACACCATATATTTT. This translates into CTCQEGTSGNTIYF.